The 8 T cell receptor beta chains below all came from one sample that was sequenced in a study of molecular identifiers for immune sequencing clone quantification. TCRdb ran MiXCR on the PCR reads and lists one entry per CDR3 protein. The sample contains around 470,000 distinct CDR3 sequences, less than 30% of which appear only once. The specimen sequenced was naive CD8+ T cells from blood, with Jurkat cell RNA spiked in. Subset in this sample: FACS-sorted CD8+CD4-CCR7+CD45RA+ naive T cells. The receptors come from a human donor in good health. Some libraries in this study had Jurkat cell RNA spiked in.

A note on this clonotype: Possible read error: a much larger clone is one base away. This chain connects TRBV7-8 to TRBJ1-1; D uncertain. Germline assignment: CDR1 SGHVS and CDR2 FQNEAQ. This CDR3 region has 15 residues. CDR3 DNA: TGTCCCAGCAGCTTAGCGGAAACTCTGAACACTGAAGCTTTCTTT. It is translated as CPSSLAETLNTEAFF.

There are many counts of this clonotype. The chain combines TRBV5-1 with TRBJ2-3; perhaps TRBD1 as D (7 bases). The CDR3 contains 16 residues. With 3 bases removed from V and 4 bases from J, the gap between germline ends came to 18 bases. Germline CDR1 SGHRS, CDR2 YFSETQ. CDR3 amino acids: CASSSRLTGEADTQYF. The CDR3 DNA follows: TGCGCCAGCAGCTCCCGTCTCACAGGGGAGGCAGATACGCAGTATTTT.

The CDR3 region has the DNA TGTGCCTGGAGTGTGGGACAGGGTCATCAGCCCCAGCATTTT. The encoded protein is CAWSVGQGHQPQHF. The chain couples TRBV30 to TRBJ1-5; 9 nucleotides align to TRBD1. This CDR3 is 14 amino acids long. Germline V lookup: CDR1 GTSNPN, CDR2 SVGIG (reference sequence). With V trimmed by 0 bases and J by 5 bases, 2 bases remained unmatched. Full variable domain (rest looked up from reference TRBV30 and TRBJ1-5): SQTIHQWPATLVQPVGSPLSLECTVEGTSNPNLYWYRQAAGRGLQLLFYSVGIGQISSEVPQNLSASRPQDRQFILSSKKLLLSDSGFYLCAWSVGQGHQPQHFGDGTRLSIL.

This chain links TRBV4-1 with TRBJ1-2; TRBD1 matches at 8 bases. In germline, CDR1 is MGHRA, CDR2 YSYEKL. V shed 4 bases and J 3 bases; nucleotides not matched to a gene: 7. This CDR3 is built from 15 residues. CDR3 in DNA: TGCGCCAGCAGCCGCAGATCGGGACAGGACTATGGCTACACCTTC. Protein sequence: CASSRRSGQDYGYTF.

At least ten counts were recorded for this clonotype. The rearrangement joins TRBV28 to TRBJ1-6; D is perhaps TRBD1 (6 bases). The V end was cut by 7 bases, the J end by 10 bases, with 17 bases between. Germline V gene data show CDR1 as MDHEN and CDR2 as SYDVKM. There are 14 residues in the CDR3. CDR3 nucleotide sequence: TGTGCCAGCACCCTCCCAGGGGAATACTCACCCCTCCACTTT. Translation gives CASTLPGEYSPLHF. The full variable domain, with the rest looked up from reference TRBV28 and TRBJ1-6, is DVKVTQSSRYLVKRTGEKVFLECVQDMDHENMFWYRQDPGLGLRLIYFSYDVKMKEKGDIPEGYSVSREKKERFSLILESASTNQTSMYLCASTLPGEYSPLHFGNGTRLTVT.

This clonotype came up once. Given a much more abundant clone one base away, this may be a read error. J is TRBJ2-7 and V is TRBV20-1; 8 bases line up with TRBD1. Germline V lookup: CDR1 DFQATT, CDR2 SNEGSKA (reference sequence). The CDR3 consists of 12 residues. The CDR3 DNA sequence: TGCAGTGCTGAGGACAGGGACAACGAGCAGCACTTC. Translating gives CSAEDRDNEQHF.

This rearrangement joins TRBV11-2 to TRBJ2-5; possibly TRBD2 for D (5 bases). Germline CDR1 reads SGHAT; CDR2 reads FQNNGV. The CDR3 loop spans 15 amino acids. V lost 2 bases and J lost 5, with 15 bases in between. CDR3 sequence (DNA): TGTGCCAGCAGCTTATTGGTGAGGGTTGAGGAGACCCAGTACTTC. It encodes CASSLLVRVEETQYF.

This clonotype has at least ten counts. The chain links TRBV9 to TRBJ2-2; 7 positions match TRBD2. The germline V gene encodes CDR1 SGDLS and CDR2 YYNGEE. After removal of 5 bases from V and 2 bases from J, the junction contained 6 bases not matched to a gene. The CDR3 is made up of 15 amino acids. The CDR3 coding sequence is TGTGCCAGCAGTCAAGGACTAGTCAACACCGGGGAGCTGTTTTTT. Residues: CASSQGLVNTGELFF.